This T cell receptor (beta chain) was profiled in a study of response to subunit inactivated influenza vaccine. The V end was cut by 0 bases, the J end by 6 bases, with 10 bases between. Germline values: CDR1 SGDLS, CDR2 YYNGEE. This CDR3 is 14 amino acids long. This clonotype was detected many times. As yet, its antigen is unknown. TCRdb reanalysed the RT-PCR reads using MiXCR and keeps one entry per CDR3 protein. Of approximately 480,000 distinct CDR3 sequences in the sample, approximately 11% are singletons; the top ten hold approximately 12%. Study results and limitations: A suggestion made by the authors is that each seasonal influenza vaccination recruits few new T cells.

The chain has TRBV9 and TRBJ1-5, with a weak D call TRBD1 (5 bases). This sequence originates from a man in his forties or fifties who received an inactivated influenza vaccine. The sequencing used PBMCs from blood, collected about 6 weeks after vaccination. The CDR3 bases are TGTGCCAGCAGCGTAGGTACCGACAGTCAGCCCCAGCATTTT. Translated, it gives CASSVGTDSQPQHF.